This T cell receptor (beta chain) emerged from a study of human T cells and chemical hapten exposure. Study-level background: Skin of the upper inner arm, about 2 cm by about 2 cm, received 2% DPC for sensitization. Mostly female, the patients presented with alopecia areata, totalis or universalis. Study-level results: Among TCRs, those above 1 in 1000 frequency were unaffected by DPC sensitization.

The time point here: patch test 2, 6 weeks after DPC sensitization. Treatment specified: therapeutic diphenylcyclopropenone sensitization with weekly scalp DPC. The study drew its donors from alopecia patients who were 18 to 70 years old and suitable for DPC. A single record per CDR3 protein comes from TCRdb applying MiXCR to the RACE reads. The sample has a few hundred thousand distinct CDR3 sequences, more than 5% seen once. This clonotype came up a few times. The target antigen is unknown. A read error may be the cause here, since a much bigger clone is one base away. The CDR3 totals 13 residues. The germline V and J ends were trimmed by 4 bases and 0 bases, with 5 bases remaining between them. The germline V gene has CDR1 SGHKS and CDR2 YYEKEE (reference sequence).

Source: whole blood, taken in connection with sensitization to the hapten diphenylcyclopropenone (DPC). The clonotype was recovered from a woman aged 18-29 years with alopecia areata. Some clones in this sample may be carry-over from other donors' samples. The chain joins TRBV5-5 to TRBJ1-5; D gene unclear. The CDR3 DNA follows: TGTGCCAGCAGCGCTTATAGCAATCAGCCCCAGCATTTT. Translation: CASSAYSNQPQHF.